Following are 16 T cell receptor beta chains from one sample sequenced in a study of T cell changes during pregnancy in multiple sclerosis. This table comes from immunoSEQ multiplex PCR, and its TCRdb copy is limited to in-frame clones, with some not included. The sample lists 65,000 to 75,000 clones, roughly 90% occurring once. This material consisted of peripheral blood, taken after pregnancy. These receptors were taken from a female donor in good health, enrolled as a control in a pregnancy study.

This clone was observed a few times. The V and J genes are TRBV5-1 and TRBJ1-3; D uncertain. V was trimmed by 2 bases and J by 3 bases, leaving 15 bases between them. CDR1 and CDR2 (germline): SGHRS, YFSETQ. This CDR3 comprises 16 residues. The DNA of the CDR3 is TGCGCCAGCAGCTTATCCCCCAGCGCTCTTGGAAACACCATATATTTT. Translation: CASSLSPSALGNTIYF.

The chain links TRBV5-1 to TRBJ2-2; D possibly corresponds to TRBD2 (7 bases). This CDR3 is built from 15 residues. Germline V gene data show CDR1 as SGHRS and CDR2 as YFSETQ. Trimming removed 7 bases from V and 6 bases from J, with 19 bases in between. CDR3 loop: CASYPGGESAGELFF. Written as DNA, the CDR3 is TGCGCCAGCTATCCGGGGGGCGAGTCGGCCGGGGAGCTGTTTTTT. Full variable domain (outside the CDR3, taken from reference TRBV5-1 and TRBJ2-2): KAGVTQTPRYLIKTRGQQVTLSCSPISGHRSVSWYQQTPGQGLQFLFEYFSETQRNKGNFPGRFSGRQFSNSRSEMNVSTLELGDSALYLCASYPGGESAGELFFGEGSRLTVL.

The V gene is TRBV28, the J gene TRBJ2-5; 9 positions match TRBD2. J gave up 4 bases and V 2 bases, and 5 bases lay outside the gene matches. Germline V gives CDR1 MDHEN, CDR2 SYDVKM. CDR3 length equals 15 residues. The CDR3 region is CASSLRAGGLETQYF. DNA for the CDR3: TGTGCCAGCAGTTTAAGGGCGGGGGGGCTAGAGACCCAGTACTTC.

This rearrangement joins TRBV5-5 to TRBJ2-7, with D perhaps TRBD2 (6 bases). V gave up 0 bases and J gave up 2 bases, with 15 bases separating them. CDR1 is SGHKS and CDR2 is YYEKEE in the germline V gene (reference sequence). The CDR3 runs 16 residues. CDR3 region: CASSLEPGAGPYEQYF. CDR3 nucleotides: TGTGCCAGCAGCTTGGAGCCGGGAGCGGGCCCCTACGAGCAGTACTTC. The variable domain in full, completed from reference TRBV5-5 and TRBJ2-7, reads DAGVTQSPTHLIKTRGQQVTLRCSPISGHKSVSWYQQVLGQGPQFIFQYYEKEERGRGNFPDRFSARQFPNYSSELNVNALLLGDSALYLCASSLEPGAGPYEQYFGPGTRLTVT.

This sequence joins TRBV6-1 and TRBJ1-2, with 9 bases matching TRBD1. The CDR3 runs 15 residues. Germline CDR1 reads MNHNS; CDR2 reads SASEGT. The V segment lost 8 bases and the J segment 4 bases; nucleotides outside the gene matches: 11. The CDR3 spells CASLTGTGTVYGYTF. The CDR3 nucleotides are TGTGCCAGCCTTACCGGGACAGGGACCGTCTATGGCTACACCTTC.

This chain uses TRBV28 with TRBJ2-1, with D perhaps matching TRBD1 (6 bases). CDR1 and CDR2 (germline): MDHEN, SYDVKM. V dropped 5 bases and J dropped 4 bases, with 15 bases sitting between them. The CDR3 runs 15 residues. CDR3 region: CASSALRGVYNEQFF. The DNA for the CDR3 is TGTGCCAGCAGTGCCCTCAGGGGCGTATACAATGAGCAGTTCTTC.

This chain joins TRBV27 and TRBJ2-2; weak D call: TRBD2 (5 bases). CDR3 length equals 16 residues. Germline V gene lookup returns CDR1 MNHEY and CDR2 SMNVEV (reference sequence). V was cut by 0 bases and J by 1 base, with 9 bases left in between. The CDR3 nucleotides read TGTGCCAGCAGTTTATCTCCGGGATGGAACACCGGGGAGCTGTTTTTT. Translating it yields CASSLSPGWNTGELFF.

The chain joins TRBV19 to TRBJ2-2; D is ambiguous. The CDR3 loop spans 15 amino acids. In germline, CDR1 is LNHDA, CDR2 SQIVND (reference sequence). V lost 1 base and J 3 bases, leaving 9 bases between the germline ends. CDR3 protein: CASSIGGHDTGELFF. In DNA form, the CDR3 reads TGTGCCAGTAGTATAGGTGGGCACGACACCGGGGAGCTGTTTTTT.

The chain links TRBV27 to TRBJ1-6; 9 bases map to TRBD1. Germline assignment: CDR1 MNHEY and CDR2 SMNVEV (reference sequence). After removal of 5 bases from V and 9 bases from J, the junction contained 11 bases not matched to a gene. The CDR3 is 16 amino acids. CDR3 coding DNA: TGTGCCAGCAGTGCGACTTACAGGGGGCTGGGTTCACCCCTCCACTTT. It translates to CASSATYRGLGSPLHF.

The V call is TRBV9, the J call TRBJ2-1; a possible D gene is TRBD2 (5 bases). The CDR3 loop spans 14 amino acids. The germline CDR1 and CDR2 sequences are SGDLS and YYNGEE. V was cut by 1 base and J by 4 bases, with 9 bases left in between. CDR3 bases: TGTGCCAGCAGCGTATCCGCGGGTTACAATGAGCAGTTCTTC. Protein product: CASSVSAGYNEQFF.

V gene TRBV2 combines with J gene TRBJ2-5; D not certain. Germline CDR1 SNHLY, CDR2 FYNNEI. V was shortened by 2 bases and J by 13 bases, with 17 bases between the two germline ends. This CDR3 spans 13 amino acids. DNA for the CDR3: TGTGCCAGCAGTGAAATGAGGCCGGTTCTGCTGTACTTC. The encoded protein is CASSEMRPVLLYF.

This clone was counted between two and nine times. DNA for the CDR3: TGTGCCAGCAGTGACATTTGGGGACAGGCTTCTAGCTCCTATAATTCACCCCTCCACTTT. Its translation: CASSDIWGQASSSYNSPLHF. V usage is TRBV6-1 and J usage is TRBJ1-6; 8 bases match TRBD1. Trimming cost V 3 bases and J 0 bases; bases outside gene matches: 13. This CDR3 has 20 residues. Germline loops: CDR1 MNHNS, CDR2 SASEGT.

The chain joins TRBV11-3 to TRBJ2-2; D remains ambiguous. The germline V gene encodes CDR1 SGHNT and CDR2 YENEEA. The CDR3 contains 15 residues. V was cut by 3 bases and J by 5 bases, with 13 bases left in between. The CDR3: CASSLSSTLTGELFF. Here the CDR3 DNA reads TGTGCCAGCAGCTTGTCTTCCACCCTAACCGGGGAGCTGTTTTTT.

J is TRBJ1-5 and V is TRBV30; D perhaps matches TRBD1 (5 bases). CDR1 and CDR2 (germline): GTSNPN, SVGIG (reference sequence). V was clipped by 0 bases and J by 1 base, with 22 bases between them. The CDR3 consists of 19 residues. CDR3 in amino acids: CAWSVPNSRGQGSNQPQHF. The CDR3 DNA sequence: TGTGCCTGGAGTGTCCCCAACTCTAGGGGTCAGGGAAGCAATCAGCCCCAGCATTTT.

The chain links TRBV5-1 to TRBJ2-2; the match to TRBD1 covers 12 bases. The CDR3 length is 16 residues. The junction had 4 bases not matched to a gene; V was cut back by 5 bases and J by 2 bases. Germline lookup yields CDR1 SGHRS and CDR2 YFSETQ. The CDR3 here is CASRGTGGLNTGELFF. The CDR3 DNA reads TGCGCCAGCAGGGGGACAGGGGGCCTTAACACCGGGGAGCTGTTTTTT.

The chain uses TRBV7-3 and TRBJ2-3; 8 nucleotides agree with TRBD1. After removal of 8 bases from V and 2 bases from J, the junction contained 3 bases not matched to a gene. Germline CDR1 reads SGHTA; CDR2 reads FQGTGA. The CDR3 covers 13 residues. The CDR3 here is CASGTGPTDTQYF. The CDR3 bases are TGTGCCAGCGGGACAGGACCCACAGATACGCAGTATTTT. Filled out from reference TRBV7-3 and TRBJ2-3, the complete variable domain reads GAGVSQTPSNKVTEKGKYVELRCDPISGHTALYWYRQSLGQGPEFLIYFQGTGAADDSGLPNDRFFAVRPEGSVSTLKIQRTERGDSAVYLCASGTGPTDTQYFGPGTRLTVL.